The 29 T cell receptor beta chains presented below share a single source sample, sequenced in a study of T cell responses to AZD1222 COVID-19 vaccine. Data came from immunoSEQ multiplex PCR; TCRdb stores just in-frame clones and leaves some out. Of tens of thousands of clones listed, roughly 91% were seen once; the top ten hold approximately 22%. This sample comprised peripheral blood, obtained on day 0 of AZD1222 vaccination. The receptor set was obtained from an adult in good health.

The chain is built from TRBV6-2 or TRBV6-3 and TRBJ2-7, with TRBD2 identical over 8 bases. CDR1 is MNHEY, CDR2 SVGEGT, per germline. CDR3 size: 15 residues. V lost 6 bases and J lost 4; bases outside the gene matches: 11. The CDR3 nucleotides read TGTGCCAGCAGCCCCGAGGGGCGGGGGGCGTACGAGCAGTACTTC. Translating gives CASSPEGRGAYEQYF.

The rearrangement joins TRBV5-1 to TRBJ2-4; 7 nucleotides match TRBD2. The V segment lost 3 bases and the J segment 3 bases; nucleotides outside the gene matches: 12. The CDR3 runs 17 residues. CDR1 is SGHRS and CDR2 is YFSETQ in the germline V gene. The CDR3 DNA follows: TGCGCCAGCAGCTCGGACACCAGACCGGGGGGCAAAAACATTCAGTACTTC. Translation gives CASSSDTRPGGKNIQYF.

The V call is TRBV11-2, the J call TRBJ1-1; D is unclear. Trimming stripped 4 bases from V and 2 bases from J, with 8 bases between. CDR3 size: 13 residues. Germline-derived CDR1 and CDR2 are SGHAT and FQNNGV. The CDR3 region is CASSSFSNTEAFF. The CDR3 DNA sequence: TGTGCCAGCAGCTCGTTCTCCAACACTGAAGCTTTCTTT. The full variable domain, in which reference TRBV11-2 and TRBJ1-1 provide the parts outside the CDR3, is EAGVAQSPRYKIIEKRQSVAFWCNPISGHATLYWYQQILGQGPKLLIQFQNNGVVDDSQLPKDRFSAERLKGVDSTLKIQPAKLEDSAVYLCASSSFSNTEAFFGQGTRLTVV.

The rearrangement links TRBV6-5 to TRBJ2-5; D gene uncertain. The V gene lost 6 bases and the J gene lost 2 bases, with 16 bases spanning the gap. In germline, CDR1 is MNHEY, CDR2 SVGAGI. This CDR3 has 15 residues. The CDR3 loop is CASRTGQPSQETQYF. The CDR3 DNA reads as TGTGCCAGCAGAACGGGCCAGCCAAGTCAAGAGACCCAGTACTTC.

The J gene is TRBJ1-1, the V gene TRBV15; possible D gene TRBD1, 6 bases. V shed 5 bases and J shed 8 bases, with 15 bases lying between them. The CDR3 is 13 amino acids. CDR1 LNHNV and CDR2 YYDKDF come from the germline V gene (reference sequence). The CDR3 here is CATSRDIHREAFF. The CDR3 DNA reads TGTGCCACCAGCCGGGACATCCACCGAGAAGCTTTCTTT.

The genes are TRBV7-2 and TRBJ1-3, with 9 bases fitting TRBD1. CDR3 size: 15 residues. Germline V gives CDR1 SGHTA, CDR2 FQGNSA. Losses at the gene ends were 5 bases for V and 3 bases for J; bases not matched to a gene: 5. The CDR3 DNA is TGTGCCAGCAGCCGGGACAGGGCCGGTGGAAACACCATATATTTT. This translates into CASSRDRAGGNTIYF. Together with reference TRBV7-2 and TRBJ1-3, the CDR3 gives the full variable domain: GAGVSQSPSNKVTEKGKDVELRCDPISGHTALYWYRQSLGQGLEFLIYFQGNSAPDKSGLPSDRFSAERTGGSVSTLTIQRTQQEDSAVYLCASSRDRAGGNTIYFGEGSWLTVV.

The rearrangement uses TRBV9 and TRBJ1-4, with D unresolved. With 4 bases removed from V and 11 bases from J, the gap between germline ends came to 15 bases. The CDR3 has 13 residues. CDR1 is SGDLS, CDR2 YYNGEE, per germline. The CDR3 region has the DNA TGTGCCAGCAGCCCTCGGACTTCTGGGAAACTGTTTTTT. This translates into CASSPRTSGKLFF.

This clone was observed a single time. J is TRBJ2-1 and V is TRBV7-6; no firm D call. Germline CDR1 SGHVS, CDR2 FNYEAQ. V gave up 4 bases and J gave up 10 bases, with 17 bases separating them. The CDR3 is 14 amino acids. CDR3 loop: CASSSHVYLREQFF. The CDR3 region has the DNA TGTGCCAGCAGCTCTCATGTCTACCTGCGGGAGCAGTTCTTC. The full variable domain, its missing parts supplied by reference TRBV7-6 and TRBJ2-1, is GAGVSQSPRYKVTKRGQDVALRCDPISGHVSLYWYRQALGQGPEFLTYFNYEAQQDKSGLPNDRFSAERPEGSISTLTIQRTEQRDSAMYRCASSSHVYLREQFFGPGTRLTVL.

This clone was counted only a few times. This chain joins TRBV7-9 and TRBJ1-2, with D uncertain. CDR1 is SEHNR and CDR2 is FQNEAQ in the germline V gene (reference sequence). CDR3 size: 13 residues. Trimming stripped 4 bases from V and 4 bases from J, with 10 bases between. Here the CDR3 reads CASSSDAGYGYTF. CDR3 in DNA: TGTGCCAGCAGCTCGGACGCGGGCTATGGCTACACCTTC. The entire variable domain, with the rest obtained from reference TRBV7-9 and TRBJ1-2, is as follows: DTGVSQNPRHKITKRGQNVTFRCDPISEHNRLYWYRQTLGQGPEFLTYFQNEAQLEKSRLLSDRFSAERPKGSFSTLEIQRTEQGDSAMYLCASSSDAGYGYTFGSGTRLTVV.

The chain employs TRBV24-1 and TRBJ2-1; TRBD2 aligns across 7 bases. The germline V gene encodes CDR1 KGHDR and CDR2 SFDVKD. The junction had 8 bases not matched to a gene; V was cut back by 1 base and J by 6 bases. The CDR3 consists of 16 residues. The CDR3 DNA reads as TGTGCCACCAGTGATTTTGGGGGTGGCGGGAGCAATGAGCAGTTCTTC. It encodes CATSDFGGGGSNEQFF.

The chain has TRBV3-1 (or the pseudogene TRBV3-2) and TRBJ2-1; perhaps TRBD1 as D (6 bases). This CDR3 spans 15 amino acids. The V end lost 1 base, the J end lost 4 bases, and 11 bases lay between the germline ends. CDR1 and CDR2 (germline): LGHDT, YNNKEL (reference sequence). This CDR3 is CASSQGGPTYNEQFF. The CDR3 DNA follows: TGTGCCAGCAGCCAAGGGGGGCCCACGTACAATGAGCAGTTCTTC.

The rearrangement uses TRBV4-1 and TRBJ1-3; TRBD1 agrees at 7 bases. The CDR3 is 17 residues long. V lost 7 bases, J lost 0 bases, and 12 bases stayed unmatched. CDR1 and CDR2 from the germline V gene are MGHRA and YSYEKL. CDR3: CASILGQAGFSGNTIYF. In DNA form, the CDR3 reads TGCGCCAGCATCCTCGGACAGGCTGGATTCTCTGGAAACACCATATATTTT.

The V call is TRBV9, the J call TRBJ1-6, with D unresolved. V shed 0 bases and J shed 4 bases, with 11 bases lying between them. This CDR3 is built from 16 residues. The germline V gene has CDR1 SGDLS and CDR2 YYNGEE. The CDR3 coding sequence is TGTGCCAGCAGCGTAGGTATCAGCGATTATAATTCACCCCTCCACTTT. Protein product: CASSVGISDYNSPLHF.

The chain links TRBV18 to TRBJ1-1; possibly TRBD1 for D (5 bases). Trimming left V 4 bases short and J 5 bases short, with 17 bases between. Germline V gene data show CDR1 as KGHSH and CDR2 as LQKENI. The CDR3 has 15 residues. The CDR3 bases are TGTGCCAGCTCACGGGTAGGGGTGCCAGATACTGAAGCTTTCTTT. This codes for CASSRVGVPDTEAFF.

This sequence joins TRBV7-2 and TRBJ1-2; 9 positions agree with TRBD1. Germline loops: CDR1 SGHTA, CDR2 FQGNSA. Trimming at V came to 1 base and at J to 7 bases, leaving 4 bases not matched to a gene. The CDR3 is made up of 14 amino acids. The CDR3 reads CASSLGGTGFGYTF. CDR3 bases: TGTGCCAGCAGCTTAGGGGGGACAGGGTTTGGCTACACCTTC.

V is TRBV7-2 and J is TRBJ2-1; D is perhaps TRBD2 (6 bases). Trimming removed 5 bases at V and 0 bases at J, with 11 bases between. The germline V gene encodes CDR1 SGHTA and CDR2 FQGNSA. The CDR3 spans 15 residues. CDR3 residues: CASSETSSSYNEQFF. The DNA for the CDR3 is TGTGCCAGCAGCGAAACTAGCAGCTCCTACAATGAGCAGTTCTTC.

This clone was recorded once. The chain links TRBV7-9 to TRBJ1-1, with TRBD1 matching over 10 bases. The germline gives CDR1 SEHNR, CDR2 FQNEAQ (reference sequence). V was clipped by 5 bases and J by 3 bases; unmatched bases: 12. This CDR3 has 17 amino acids. The CDR3, as DNA: TGTGCCAGCAGCCCCGTCCCGGGACAGGGGACTTACACTGAAGCTTTCTTT. This sequence encodes CASSPVPGQGTYTEAFF.

V and J are TRBV2 and TRBJ1-1; D not resolved. The CDR3 contains 13 residues. Trimming took 3 bases from V and 1 from J, leaving 6 bases between them. Germline CDR1 is SNHLY and CDR2 is FYNNEI. In DNA form, the CDR3 reads TGTGCCAGCAGTGATGGACCGAACACTGAAGCTTTCTTT. This codes for CASSDGPNTEAFF.

The gene calls are TRBV2 and TRBJ1-4, with 8 bases matching TRBD1. This CDR3 region has 15 residues. Germline CDR1 and CDR2: SNHLY and FYNNEI. V lost 7 bases, J lost 7 bases, and 11 bases stayed unmatched. DNA for the CDR3: TGTGCCAGCACCGAAGGCGACAGGGGTAGTGAAAAACTGTTTTTT. Protein: CASTEGDRGSEKLFF.

With regard to this clone: The identical CDR3 is also encoded by other nucleotide sequences in the sample. The rearrangement joins TRBV5-1 to TRBJ1-5; D possibly corresponds to TRBD1 (5 bases). The CDR3 loop spans 15 amino acids. Germline V gene data show CDR1 as SGHRS and CDR2 as YFSETQ. V gave up 0 bases and J gave up 0 bases, with 7 bases separating them. The CDR3 DNA is TGCGCCAGCAGCTTGGAGGGGAATAGCAATCAGCCCCAGCATTTT. Its protein is CASSLEGNSNQPQHF.

V usage is TRBV7-8 and J usage is TRBJ1-6, with 8 bases that match TRBD1. CDR3 length: 17 residues. The junction had 7 bases not matched to a gene; V was cut back by 5 bases and J by 1 base. CDR1 SGHVS and CDR2 FQNEAQ come from the germline V gene. The CDR3 bases are TGTGCCAGCAGCATCCGGACAGGGAGTTCCTATAATTCACCCCTCCACTTT. Translation gives CASSIRTGSSYNSPLHF.

The chain links TRBV3-1 (or the pseudogene TRBV3-2) to TRBJ2-7, with TRBD2 as a possible D gene (5 bases). V was trimmed by 0 bases and J by 4 bases, leaving 13 bases between them. The CDR3 has 15 amino acids. Per the germline V gene, CDR1 is LGHDT and CDR2 is YNNKEL (reference sequence). In nucleotides, the CDR3 is TGTGCCAGCAGCCAAGATCCATACGGAGGTTACGAGCAGTACTTC. Translated: CASSQDPYGGYEQYF.

The count of this clone is one. The chain is built from TRBV18 and TRBJ1-4, with 8 bases aligning to TRBD1. J lost 11 bases, V lost 5 bases, and 10 bases had no gene match. Germline V lookup: CDR1 KGHSH, CDR2 LQKENI. This CDR3 is built from 14 residues. CDR3 loop: CASSSTGVNTKLFF. The CDR3 DNA reads as TGTGCCAGCTCATCGACAGGGGTCAACACGAAACTGTTTTTT.

The sample holds one count of this clone. The rearrangement joins TRBV28 to TRBJ1-1; the D is unclear. The CDR3 is 14 amino acids. Per germline, CDR1 MDHEN and CDR2 SYDVKM. V lost 6 bases and J lost 2, with 13 bases in between. The CDR3 nucleotides read TGTGCCAGCAGCCCGAGAGGATCTAACACTGAAGCTTTCTTT. Its translation is CASSPRGSNTEAFF.

This clone was detected a few times. The gene calls are TRBV6-5 and TRBJ1-1; tentatively, D is TRBD1 (6 bases). The V end lost 6 bases, the J end lost 1 base, and 12 bases lay between the germline ends. CDR1 is MNHEY, CDR2 SVGAGI, per germline. The CDR3 sequence is 14 residues long. CDR3 region: CASRLGQTNTEAFF. CDR3 sequence (DNA): TGTGCCAGCAGACTCGGACAGACGAACACTGAAGCTTTCTTT.

The chain is built from TRBV5-1 and TRBJ2-2; 8 bases agree with TRBD1. The CDR3 consists of 16 residues. Germline CDR1 reads SGHRS; CDR2 reads YFSETQ. The V and J ends lost 0 bases and 7 bases, in that order; junction bases with no gene match: 8. The CDR3 loop reads CASSLGPQGAGGELFF. The CDR3 nucleotides are TGCGCCAGCAGCTTGGGGCCTCAGGGGGCAGGCGGGGAGCTGTTTTTT.

The chain uses TRBV18 and TRBJ2-5; D ambiguous. The ends were cut back, 3 bases at V and 3 bases at J, with 2 bases in the middle. The germline gives CDR1 KGHSH, CDR2 LQKENI. The CDR3 has 11 amino acids. CDR3 nucleotides: TGTGCCAGCTCACCTAAAGAGACCCAGTACTTC. Protein: CASSPKETQYF.

There are a few counts of this clone. The V and J genes are TRBV5-6 and TRBJ1-3; D remains unclear. V was pared by 1 base and J by 5 bases, with 10 bases between. Germline CDR1 is SGHDT and CDR2 is YYEEEE. The CDR3 spans 14 residues. CDR3 bases: TGTGCCAGCAGCTTGTGGGGAAATAGAAACACCATATATTTT. This encodes CASSLWGNRNTIYF. The full variable domain, in which reference TRBV5-6 and TRBJ1-3 provide the parts outside the CDR3, is DAGVTQSPTHLIKTRGQQVTLRCSPKSGHDTVSWYQQALGQGPQFIFQYYEEEERQRGNFPDRFSGHQFPNYSSELNVNALLLGDSALYLCASSLWGNRNTIYFGEGSWLTVV.

This sequence joins TRBV4-1 and TRBJ1-4, with D possibly being TRBD1 (5 bases). Between the trimmed V and J ends, which lost 1 base and 5 bases, there was a span of 17 bases. The V gene's germline CDR1 is MGHRA and CDR2 YSYEKL. This CDR3 region has 17 residues. CDR3 nucleotide sequence: TGCGCCAGCAGCCAAGGATTAGGATTACAGGACAATGAAAAACTGTTTTTT. As protein: CASSQGLGLQDNEKLFF.